This TCR beta chain was identified during a study of blood T cell repertoires in COVID-19. Overall study context: Spain, Italy and the United States supplied samples that represented acute and convalescent COVID-19. The cDNA or gDNA used as material had been derived from T cells, B-cell-depleted T cells, or PBMCs.

Authors' methods: For nucleated cells, counts were estimated from reference gene primer amplification. Here immunoSEQ multiplex PCR was the method, and the copy in TCRdb shows in-frame clones only, minus some. V and J calls plus clone size are reproduced from that table; the DNA served to infer D and trimming. The data show 95,000 to 150,000 clones, 70% to 90% seen once. Per the germline V gene, CDR1 is MNHEY and CDR2 is SVGAGI. The CDR3 loop spans 15 amino acids. V lost 6 bases to trimming and J lost 1 base, with 14 bases between them. This clone was seen once. The chain has TRBV6-5 and TRBJ2-3; D uncertain. Sequencing was done on a sample of peripheral blood. This TCR came from a woman at least 80 years old with acute or convalescent COVID-19. For the CDR3, the DNA is TGTGCCAGCAGCGCTCAGACATACGGCACAGATACGCAGTATTTT. The encoded protein is CASSAQTYGTDTQYF.